These 22 T cell receptor beta chains were sequenced from one sample in a study of blood T cell repertoires in COVID-19. Profiled with immunoSEQ multiplex PCR; TCRdb holds only in-frame clones, not every one. The sample shows over 200,000 clones, over 75% of them seen only once. The sample was peripheral blood. These receptors originate from a man in his forties or fifties with active or convalescent COVID-19.

The rearrangement links TRBV24-1 to TRBJ2-3; D may be TRBD1 (8 bases). Germline V gene lookup returns CDR1 KGHDR and CDR2 SFDVKD. The CDR3 has 14 residues. Between the trimmed V and J ends, which lost 7 bases and 4 bases, there was a span of 14 bases. CDR3 coding DNA: TGTGCCACCAGCCTAACAGGGGGGGCAGATACGCAGTATTTT. Protein product: CATSLTGGADTQYF.

This clone was picked up a small number of times. The chain has TRBV30 and TRBJ1-5; 9 bases are shared with TRBD1. CDR1 and CDR2 (germline): GTSNPN, SVGIG (reference sequence). After removal of 3 bases from V and 4 bases from J, the junction contained 7 bases not matched to a gene. The CDR3 has 15 residues. The chain's CDR3 is CAWRRGTGQNQPQHF. The CDR3 bases are TGTGCCTGGAGGCGCGGGACAGGGCAAAATCAGCCCCAGCATTTT.

The chain recombines TRBV7-2 with TRBJ2-7; 9 bases are a match to TRBD2. Trimming cost V 5 bases and J 3 bases; bases outside gene matches: 5. This CDR3 contains 14 residues. Germline V gives CDR1 SGHTA, CDR2 FQGNSA. CDR3 in amino acids: CASSAAGGGYEQYF. CDR3 sequence (DNA): TGTGCCAGCAGCGCAGCGGGGGGTGGCTACGAGCAGTACTTC.

V is TRBV12-5 and J is TRBJ2-5; 9 bases agree with TRBD2. V was clipped by 6 bases and J by 3 bases; unmatched bases: 14. The germline V gene has CDR1 LGHNT and CDR2 FRNRAP. The CDR3 is made up of 17 amino acids. For the CDR3, the DNA is TGTGCTAGTGGCCAGGACTCTAGCGGGGCAAAGAAAGAGACCCAGTACTTC. This translates into CASGQDSSGAKKETQYF.

This clone was recorded a few times. The chain recombines TRBV7-2 with TRBJ2-7; D is perhaps TRBD1 (6 bases). Trimming stripped 2 bases from V and 2 bases from J, with 13 bases between. This CDR3 has 15 residues. The germline CDR1 and CDR2 sequences are SGHTA and FQGNSA. In DNA, the CDR3 is TGTGCCAGCAGCTTATCAGCAGGGGACCCCTACGAGCAGTACTTC. Protein product: CASSLSAGDPYEQYF.

The chain carries TRBV27 and TRBJ1-4; a weak D match, TRBD1 (5 bases). The CDR3 is made up of 17 amino acids. Trimming pared 7 bases from V and 0 bases from J, leaving 18 bases between. Per germline, CDR1 MNHEY and CDR2 SMNVEV (reference sequence). The CDR3 DNA reads as TGTGCCAGCAACCTACAGGAAACGGGGGCAACTAATGAAAAACTGTTTTTT. It is translated as CASNLQETGATNEKLFF.

V gene TRBV4-1 combines with J gene TRBJ1-1; tentatively, D is TRBD1 (6 bases). CDR1 is MGHRA and CDR2 is YSYEKL in the germline V gene. The CDR3 contains 14 residues. The V end lost 1 base, the J end lost 1 base, and 7 bases lay between the germline ends. The CDR3 spells CASSQGTANTEAFF. CDR3 sequence (DNA): TGCGCCAGCAGCCAAGGGACAGCGAACACTGAAGCTTTCTTT.

This clone was seen once. The V and J genes are TRBV7-9 and TRBJ2-5; D might be TRBD1 (6 bases). The V and J ends lost 4 bases and 5 bases respectively, with 17 bases between them. The CDR3 consists of 15 residues. From germline, CDR1 is SEHNR and CDR2 FQNEAQ (reference sequence). The CDR3 is CASSSNRDGRETQYF. The CDR3 coding sequence is TGTGCCAGCAGCTCCAACAGGGACGGAAGGGAGACCCAGTACTTC.

The V and J genes are TRBV7-3 and TRBJ2-5; no firm D call. Per germline, CDR1 SGHTA and CDR2 FQGTGA. Trimming pared 4 bases from V and 4 bases from J, leaving 16 bases between. CDR3 size: 15 residues. In DNA form, the CDR3 reads TGTGCCAGCAGCTCGTTAGGCTTTTCGGGAGAGACCCAGTACTTC. As protein: CASSSLGFSGETQYF.

V is TRBV28 and J is TRBJ1-1; the match to TRBD1 covers 7 bases. V lost 5 bases and J lost 6; bases outside the gene matches: 12. From germline, CDR1 is MDHEN and CDR2 SYDVKM. The CDR3 has 15 amino acids. The CDR3 DNA is TGTGCCAGCAGTATTAGACAGGGAGGTGGTGCTGAAGCTTTCTTT. It codes for CASSIRQGGGAEAFF. The full variable domain, rest sourced from reference TRBV28 and TRBJ1-1, is DVKVTQSSRYLVKRTGEKVFLECVQDMDHENMFWYRQDPGLGLRLIYFSYDVKMKEKGDIPEGYSVSREKKERFSLILESASTNQTSMYLCASSIRQGGGAEAFFGQGTRLTVV.

The rearrangement links TRBV12-5 to TRBJ1-1, with D unresolved. Trimming removed 0 bases at V and 8 bases at J, with 4 bases between. The CDR3 sequence is 11 residues long. The germline V gene encodes CDR1 LGHNT and CDR2 FRNRAP. In DNA form, the CDR3 reads TGTGCTAGTGGTTTGGTACGGGAAGCTTTCTTT. It codes for CASGLVREAFF.

The sample holds a few counts of this clone. The V gene is TRBV28, the J gene TRBJ1-3, with 7 bases fitting TRBD1. Germline V lookup: CDR1 MDHEN, CDR2 SYDVKM. V lost 6 bases and J lost 4; bases outside the gene matches: 6. The CDR3 loop spans 14 amino acids. The CDR3 is CASRTGLVGNTIYF. The CDR3 DNA is TGTGCCAGCAGGACAGGGTTGGTCGGAAACACCATATATTTT.

The chain links TRBV18 to TRBJ1-6; 9 bases fit TRBD1. The length of the CDR3 is 16 residues. Germline trimming cut 3 bases from V and 7 bases from J; bases unmatched to any gene: 7. Germline V gene sequence: CDR1 KGHSH, CDR2 LQKENI. DNA of the CDR3: TGTGCCAGCTCACCCGCGGGACAGGGACGAAATTCACCCCTCCACTTT. This sequence encodes CASSPAGQGRNSPLHF.

The chain combines TRBV7-2 with TRBJ2-1; 7 bases are shared with TRBD1. There are 14 residues in the CDR3. Germline CDR1 SGHTA, CDR2 FQGNSA. V lost 7 bases to trimming and J lost 3 bases; unmatched junction nucleotides: 6. CDR3 coding DNA: TGTGCCAGCATCGAGGGGGCTCGCTACAATGAGCAGTTCTTC. Protein product: CASIEGARYNEQFF. Full variable domain (remainder filled in from reference TRBV7-2 and TRBJ2-1): GAGVSQSPSNKVTEKGKDVELRCDPISGHTALYWYRQSLGQGLEFLIYFQGNSAPDKSGLPSDRFSAERTGGSVSTLTIQRTQQEDSAVYLCASIEGARYNEQFFGPGTRLTVL.

The rearrangement uses TRBV10-3 and TRBJ2-2; D may be TRBD2 (5 bases). Germline CDR1 is ENHRY and CDR2 is SYGVKD. The CDR3 contains 11 residues. V was trimmed by 8 bases and J by 5 bases, leaving 6 bases between them. The DNA for the CDR3 is TGTGCCATCCGGGGTACCGGGGAGCTGTTTTTT. This translates into CAIRGTGELFF.

This chain's CDR3 is CASSVDIGQVNTEAFF. CDR3 DNA: TGTGCCAGCAGCGTAGATATAGGACAGGTGAACACTGAAGCTTTCTTT. V gene TRBV9 combines with J gene TRBJ1-1; 7 bases map to TRBD1. Per the germline V gene, CDR1 is SGDLS and CDR2 is YYNGEE. Trimming took 0 bases from V and 0 from J; bases not matched to a gene: 5. This CDR3 spans 16 amino acids.

This rearrangement joins TRBV5-8 to TRBJ1-2; TRBD1 agrees at 7 bases. This CDR3 is built from 14 residues. Germline lookup yields CDR1 SGHTS and CDR2 YDEGEE. Trimming at V came to 4 bases and at J to 6 bases, leaving 9 bases not matched to a gene. CDR3 loop: CASSTNRGLNGYTF. DNA of the CDR3: TGTGCCAGCAGCACAAACAGGGGATTAAATGGCTACACCTTC.

The J gene is TRBJ1-6, the V gene TRBV2; unclear D gene. The V end lost 5 bases, the J end lost 4 bases, and 6 bases lay between the germline ends. The CDR3 consists of 13 residues. CDR1 is SNHLY, CDR2 FYNNEI, per germline. For the CDR3, the DNA is TGTGCCAGCAGTCCTTATTATAATTCACCCCTCCACTTT. It translates to CASSPYYNSPLHF.

The chain couples TRBV7-9 to TRBJ2-1; TRBD2 matches at 10 bases. Germline assignment: CDR1 SEHNR and CDR2 FQNEAQ (reference sequence). The J segment lost 6 bases and the V segment lost 5 bases, leaving 10 bases of the junction unmatched. This CDR3 has 16 residues. CDR3 nucleotide sequence: TGTGCCAGCAGCCCGCTGGAGCGGGGGGGCCCCAATGAGCAGTTCTTC. The encoded protein is CASSPLERGGPNEQFF.

This clone was seen more than once but under ten times. The chain recombines TRBV14 with TRBJ1-5; weak D call: TRBD1 (5 bases). This CDR3 contains 16 residues. The V end lost 3 bases, the J end lost 0 bases, and 12 bases lay between the germline ends. Germline CDR1 reads SGHDN; CDR2 reads FVKESK. This chain's CDR3 is CASSHVVGDSNQPQHF. CDR3 sequence (DNA): TGTGCCAGCAGCCATGTAGTAGGGGATAGCAATCAGCCCCAGCATTTT.

The table lists this clone with a count of one. The J gene is TRBJ2-3, the V gene TRBV5-1; the D gene is possibly TRBD2 (6 bases). This CDR3 spans 17 amino acids. V was pared by 2 bases and J by 0 bases, with 16 bases between. Germline assignment: CDR1 SGHRS and CDR2 YFSETQ. CDR3 nucleotides: TGCGCCAGCAGCTTTCCCCGGGGAGGTCAGAGCACAGATACGCAGTATTTT. This encodes CASSFPRGGQSTDTQYF.

The chain uses TRBV9 and TRBJ1-3; weak D call: TRBD1 (5 bases). Trimming left V 4 bases short and J 0 bases short, with 20 bases between. This CDR3 spans 18 amino acids. Germline V CDR1 and CDR2: SGDLS, YYNGEE. The CDR3 sequence: CASSPKPTEISSGNTIYF. The CDR3 DNA follows: TGTGCCAGCAGCCCGAAACCGACAGAAATTAGCTCTGGAAACACCATATATTTT.